Listed below are T cell receptor beta chains from one sample, sequenced in a study of OX40 agonist ivuxolimab in advanced cancers. The method was immunoSEQ multiplex PCR; TCRdb's version includes in-frame clones alone and lacks a portion of them. The sample lists some 99,000 clones; about 90% were seen once. This material consisted of CD4+ or CD8+ T cells sorted from blood, taken in a trial of the OX40 agonist ivuxolimab. Receptors were obtained from an adult with an advanced solid tumor such as melanoma, head and neck, liver or kidney cancer. Both conserved end residues are part of each CDR3. A D gene is named only where the DNA matches it firmly. Size is omitted from some rows. Given values are once, few, many or a class for expanded clones.

TRBV30,-,TRBD2,TRBJ2-1,CAWSHGTSGINEQFF,TGTGCCTGGAGCCATGGGACTAGCGGAATCAATGAGCAGTTCTTC
TRBV7-6,-,-,TRBJ2-1,CASSLNSYNEQFF,TGTGCCAGCAGCCTAAATTCCTACAATGAGCAGTTCTTC
TRBV11-3,-,-,TRBJ2-1,CASSLEIYGFGEQFF,TGTGCCAGCAGCTTAGAGATCTACGGATTTGGTGAGCAGTTCTTC
TRBV27,-,-,TRBJ1-1,CASSSRTEGTEAFF,TGTGCCAGCAGTTCCCGGACCGAGGGCACTGAAGCTTTCTTT
TRBV5-4,-,TRBD2,TRBJ2-7,CASSLLQGLAGEQYF,TGTGCCAGCAGCTTGCTTCAGGGGCTAGCGGGCGAGCAGTACTTC
TRBV5-6,-,TRBD2,TRBJ2-7,CASSRTWDYAGQYF,TGTGCCAGCAGCAGAACCTGGGACTATGCAGGGCAGTACTTC
TRBV28,-,TRBD2,TRBJ2-3,CASSPWGRGTDTQYF,TGTGCCAGCAGCCCTTGGGGGAGGGGCACAGATACGCAGTATTTT
TRBV7-2,-,TRBD2,TRBJ2-1,CASTSGRVSNEQFF,TGTGCGTCGACTAGCGGGAGGGTCAGCAATGAGCAGTTCTTC
TRBV4-3,once,TRBD2,TRBJ2-1,CASSQEPSGDNEQFF,TGCGCCAGCAGCCAAGAGCCTAGCGGGGACAATGAGCAGTTCTTC
TRBV9,once,-,TRBJ2-5,CASSVGQQETQYF,TGTGCCAGCAGCGTAGGGCAGCAAGAGACCCAGTACTTC
TRBV11-3,once,TRBD1,TRBJ2-7,CASSLGTGGHEQYF,TGTGCCAGCAGCTTAGGGACAGGCGGGCACGAGCAGTACTTC
TRBV7-2,once,-,TRBJ1-5,CASSLLGFSDQPQHF,TGTGCCAGCAGCTTATTGGGTTTTAGTGATCAGCCCCAGCATTTT
TRBV2,-,TRBD1,TRBJ1-6,CASSEEYARQGDSPLHF,TGTGCCAGCAGTGAAGAATACGCCCGCCAGGGGGATTCACCCCTCCACTTT
TRBV6-1,-,TRBD2,TRBJ2-1,CASSRLAGYYNEQFF,TGTGCCAGCAGCCGACTAGCGGGGTACTACAATGAGCAGTTCTTC
TRBV11-3,-,-,TRBJ2-5,CASSSGRRLQETQYF,TGTGCCAGCAGTTCCGGGCGGCGGCTGCAAGAGACCCAGTACTTC
TRBV28,-,-,TRBJ1-5,CASSLPDRWNQPQHF,TGTGCCAGCAGTCTACCAGACAGGTGGAATCAGCCCCAGCATTTT
TRBV6-1,once,TRBD2,TRBJ2-1,CASSEVSGKVGEQFF,TGTGCCAGCAGTGAAGTTAGCGGGAAAGTTGGAGAGCAGTTCTTC
TRBV4-1,-,-,TRBJ2-3,CASSRGLPGTDTQYF,TGCGCCAGCAGCCGAGGGTTACCCGGCACAGATACGCAGTATTTT
TRBV11-2,-,-,TRBJ1-1,CASSLGRVRSEAFF,TGTGCCAGCAGCTTAGGCAGGGTGAGATCTGAAGCTTTCTTT
TRBV28,-,-,TRBJ1-3,CASSSGGPGNTIYF,TGTGCCAGCAGTTCCGGGGGCCCTGGAAACACCATATATTTT
TRBV6-1,-,TRBD1,TRBJ2-5,CASPGGSETQYF,TGTGCCAGCCCAGGGGGCTCGGAGACCCAGTACTTC
TRBV28,-,-,TRBJ1-4,CASNTIQYNEKLFF,TGTGCCAGCAACACGATACAGTATAATGAAAAACTGTTTTTT
TRBV19,-,-,TRBJ1-5,CASSMRSYQPQHF,TGTGCCAGTAGTATGCGATCCTACCAGCCCCAGCATTTT
TRBV7-2,once,TRBD2,TRBJ2-7,CASSLAAAGASISYEQYF,TGTGCCAGCAGCTTAGCGGCAGCGGGAGCGTCGATTTCCTACGAGCAGTACTTC
TRBV5-1,-,TRBD2,TRBJ2-5,CASSHSFRTSSETQYF,TGCGCCAGCAGCCACAGCTTTCGGACTAGCTCAGAGACCCAGTACTTC
TRBV5-4,-,TRBD1,TRBJ1-2,CASSSDRGRVGYTF,TGTGCCAGCAGCTCGGACAGGGGGAGGGTAGGCTACACCTTC
TRBV30,-,-,TRBJ1-5,CAWSVKLGGIWPQHF,TGTGCCTGGAGTGTTAAATTAGGGGGGATTTGGCCCCAGCATTTT
TRBV7-9,-,TRBD2,TRBJ2-1,CASRLVAGGLGYNEQFF,TGTGCCAGCCGCCTAGTTGCGGGAGGGCTGGGGTACAATGAGCAGTTCTTC
TRBV29-1,-,-,TRBJ2-1,CSVRYNEQFF,TGCAGCGTCCGATACAATGAGCAGTTCTTC
TRBV18,-,-,TRBJ2-2,CASSLQPGMDTGELFF,TGTGCCAGCTCACTCCAACCAGGGATGGACACCGGGGAGCTGTTTTTT
TRBV2,-,TRBD1,TRBJ1-1,CASGWTGGQTEAFF,TGTGCCAGCGGTTGGACAGGGGGGCAAACTGAAGCTTTCTTT
TRBV5-1,-,TRBD1,TRBJ1-3,CASRRDTGGLGNTIYF,TGCGCCAGCCGACGTGATACAGGGGGCTTAGGAAACACCATATATTTT
TRBV29-1,few,-,TRBJ1-1,CSVERDLGTEAFF,TGCAGCGTTGAAAGGGACCTGGGAACTGAAGCTTTCTTT
TRBV19,-,-,TRBJ2-1,CASSGSPGTMDNEQFF,TGTGCCAGTAGTGGATCCCCCGGGACGATGGACAATGAGCAGTTCTTC
TRBV7-2,-,-,TRBJ2-1,CASSLLTGGLGGNEQFF,TGTGCCAGCAGCCTGCTCACGGGAGGCTTAGGGGGGAATGAGCAGTTCTTC
TRBV7-2,once,TRBD1,TRBJ2-3,CASSLDRVNTDTQYF,TGTGCCAGCAGCTTGGACAGGGTTAACACAGATACGCAGTATTTT
TRBV28,-,-,TRBJ2-1,CASSSGTFNEQFF,TGTGCCAGCAGTTCAGGGACTTTCAATGAGCAGTTCTTC
TRBV28,-,-,TRBJ2-2,CASSNTGELFF,TGTGCCAGTAGTAACACCGGGGAGCTGTTTTTT
TRBV7-2,-,-,TRBJ2-5,CASSLVGRGSSETQYF,TGTGCCAGCAGCTTAGTGGGTCGTGGGAGTTCAGAGACCCAGTACTTC
TRBV2,many,-,TRBJ1-1,CAIKPLVMNTEAFF,TGTGCCATAAAACCGCTAGTTATGAACACTGAAGCTTTCTTT
TRBV5-4,-,-,TRBJ1-1,CASSPGGSRRNTEAFF,TGTGCCAGCAGCCCCGGGGGGTCGCGGCGAAACACTGAAGCTTTCTTT
TRBV7-2,-,TRBD2,TRBJ2-1,CASSLGLAGVDEQFF,TGTGCCAGCAGCCTCGGACTAGCGGGAGTGGATGAGCAGTTCTTC
TRBV7-2,-,-,TRBJ2-5,CASSLVYGTRETQYF,TGTGCCAGCAGCTTAGTGTACGGGACAAGAGAGACCCAGTACTTC
TRBV6-1,-,-,TRBJ2-7,CASSEARGRVEQYF,TGTGCCAGCAGTGAAGCCCGCGGCCGGGTCGAGCAGTACTTC
TRBV4-3,few,-,TRBJ2-2,CASSQQPATGELFF,TGCGCCAGCAGCCAACAACCGGCCACCGGGGAGCTGTTTTTT
TRBV7-2,-,TRBD2,TRBJ2-1,CASSFTSGRNEQFF,TGTGCCAGCAGCTTTACATCCGGGAGGAATGAGCAGTTCTTC
TRBV7-2,-,-,TRBJ2-7,CASSAGTSSSYEQYF,TGTGCCAGCAGCGCCGGGACATCGAGCTCCTACGAGCAGTACTTC
TRBV14,-,TRBD1,TRBJ1-1,CASSPFFQGVAPFF,TGTGCCAGCAGCCCCTTCTTCCAGGGGGTGGCTCCTTTCTTT
TRBV27,-,TRBD1,TRBJ2-3,CATGSGDRETDTQYF,TGTGCCACAGGGTCAGGGGACAGGGAGACAGATACGCAGTATTTT
TRBV4-3,-,-,TRBJ2-7,CASSQGRGAQYF,TGCGCCAGCAGCCAAGGAAGGGGGGCACAGTACTTC
TRBV7-2,once,-,TRBJ2-7,CASSLGRVWYEQYF,TGTGCCAGCAGCTTAGGCAGGGTGTGGTACGAGCAGTACTTC